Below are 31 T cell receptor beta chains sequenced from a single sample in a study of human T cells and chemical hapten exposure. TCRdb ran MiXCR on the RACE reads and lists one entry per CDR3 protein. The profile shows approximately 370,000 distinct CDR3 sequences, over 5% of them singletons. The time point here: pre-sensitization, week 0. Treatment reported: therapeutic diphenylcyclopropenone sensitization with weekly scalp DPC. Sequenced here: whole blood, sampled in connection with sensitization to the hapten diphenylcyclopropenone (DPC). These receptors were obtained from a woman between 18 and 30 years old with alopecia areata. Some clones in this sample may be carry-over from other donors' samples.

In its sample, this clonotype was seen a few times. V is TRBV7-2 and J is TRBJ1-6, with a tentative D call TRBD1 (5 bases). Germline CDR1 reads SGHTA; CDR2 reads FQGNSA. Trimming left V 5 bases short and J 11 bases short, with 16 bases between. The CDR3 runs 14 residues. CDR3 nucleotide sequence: TGTGCCAGCAGCCCCCCCAGGGCCCCGGCACCCCTCCACTTT. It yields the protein CASSPPRAPAPLHF.

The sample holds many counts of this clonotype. The CDR3 is CASSYCPCKGKKVFF. For the CDR3, the DNA is TGTGCCAGCAGTTACTGCCCCTGTAAGGGGAAAAAGGTGTTTTTT. The chain uses TRBV6-6 and TRBJ1-4, with TRBD1 as a possible D gene (5 bases). Trimming cost V 1 base and J 15 bases, with 21 bases left between them. The CDR3 runs to 15 residues. The germline gives CDR1 MNHNY, CDR2 SVGAGI (reference sequence).

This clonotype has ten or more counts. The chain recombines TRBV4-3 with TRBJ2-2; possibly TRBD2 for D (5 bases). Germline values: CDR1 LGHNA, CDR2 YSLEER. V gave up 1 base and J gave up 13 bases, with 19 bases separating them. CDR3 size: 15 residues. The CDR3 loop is CASSQVNDYSSWLFF. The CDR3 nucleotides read TGCGCCAGCAGCCAAGTGAACGACTACTCTTCTTGGCTGTTTTTT.

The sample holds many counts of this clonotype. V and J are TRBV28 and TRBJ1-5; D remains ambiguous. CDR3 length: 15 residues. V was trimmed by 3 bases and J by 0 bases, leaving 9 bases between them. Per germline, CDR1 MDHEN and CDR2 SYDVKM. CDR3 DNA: TGTGCCAGCAGTTTCAGCCTCTATAGCAATCAGCCCCAGCATTTT. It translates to CASSFSLYSNQPQHF.

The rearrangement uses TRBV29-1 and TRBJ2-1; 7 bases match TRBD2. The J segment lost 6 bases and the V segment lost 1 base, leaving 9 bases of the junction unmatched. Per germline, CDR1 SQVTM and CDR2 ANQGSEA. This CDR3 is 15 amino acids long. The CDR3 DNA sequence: TGCAGCGTTGAAGCTCGGCGGGGCGGGAGCAATGAGCAGTTCTTC. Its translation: CSVEARRGGSNEQFF.

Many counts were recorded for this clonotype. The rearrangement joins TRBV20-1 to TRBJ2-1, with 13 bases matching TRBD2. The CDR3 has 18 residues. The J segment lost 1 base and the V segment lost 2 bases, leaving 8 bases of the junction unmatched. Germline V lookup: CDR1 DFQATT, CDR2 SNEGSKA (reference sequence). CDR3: CSARQTSGGAPSYNEQFF. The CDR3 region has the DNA TGCAGTGCTAGACAAACTAGCGGGGGGGCCCCGTCCTACAATGAGCAGTTCTTC.

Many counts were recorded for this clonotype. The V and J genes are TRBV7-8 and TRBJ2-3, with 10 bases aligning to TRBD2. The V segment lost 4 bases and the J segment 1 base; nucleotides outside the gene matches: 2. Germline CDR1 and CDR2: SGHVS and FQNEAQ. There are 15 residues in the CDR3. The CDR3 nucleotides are TGTGCCAGCAGCTGGACTAGCGGCCGCACAGATACGCAGTATTTT. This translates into CASSWTSGRTDTQYF.

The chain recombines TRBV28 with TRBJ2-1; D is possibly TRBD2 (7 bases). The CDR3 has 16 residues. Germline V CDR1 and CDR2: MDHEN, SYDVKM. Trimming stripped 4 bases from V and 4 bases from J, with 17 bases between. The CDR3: CASSSFGGGEYNEQFF. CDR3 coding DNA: TGTGCCAGCAGTTCTTTTGGCGGGGGCGAATACAATGAGCAGTTCTTC.

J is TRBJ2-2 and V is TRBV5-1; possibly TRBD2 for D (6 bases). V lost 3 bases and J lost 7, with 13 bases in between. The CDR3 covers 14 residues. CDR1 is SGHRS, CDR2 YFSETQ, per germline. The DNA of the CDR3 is TGCGCCAGCAGCTCTGGGCAGGGAGGCGGGGAGCTGTTTTTT. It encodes CASSSGQGGGELFF. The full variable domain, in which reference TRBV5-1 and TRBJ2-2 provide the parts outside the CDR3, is KAGVTQTPRYLIKTRGQQVTLSCSPISGHRSVSWYQQTPGQGLQFLFEYFSETQRNKGNFPGRFSGRQFSNSRSEMNVSTLELGDSALYLCASSSGQGGGELFFGEGSRLTVL.

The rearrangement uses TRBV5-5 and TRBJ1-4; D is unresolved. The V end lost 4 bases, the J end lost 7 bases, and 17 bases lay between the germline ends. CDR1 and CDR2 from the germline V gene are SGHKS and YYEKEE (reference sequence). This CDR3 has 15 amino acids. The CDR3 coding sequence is TGTGCCAGCAGCCGCGGCGGAGCAGCACTTGAAAAACTGTTTTTT. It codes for CASSRGGAALEKLFF.

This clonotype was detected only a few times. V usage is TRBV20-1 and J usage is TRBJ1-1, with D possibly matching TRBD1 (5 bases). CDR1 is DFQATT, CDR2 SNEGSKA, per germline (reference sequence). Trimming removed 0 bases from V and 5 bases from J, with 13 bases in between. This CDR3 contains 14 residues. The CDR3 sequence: CSARDSGGWTEAFF. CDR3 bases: TGCAGTGCTAGAGATAGCGGGGGTTGGACTGAAGCTTTCTTT.

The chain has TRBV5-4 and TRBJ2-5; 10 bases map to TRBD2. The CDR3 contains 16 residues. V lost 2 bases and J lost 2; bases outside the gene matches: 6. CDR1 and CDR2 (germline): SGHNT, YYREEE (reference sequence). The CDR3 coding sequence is TGTGCCAGCAGCTTTAGTAGCGGGGGGCCGCAAGAGACCCAGTACTTC. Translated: CASSFSSGGPQETQYF. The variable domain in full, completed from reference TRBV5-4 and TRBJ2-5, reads ETGVTQSPTHLIKTRGQQVTLRCSSQSGHNTVSWYQQALGQGPQFIFQYYREEENGRGNFPPRFSGLQFPNYSSELNVNALELDDSALYLCASSFSSGGPQETQYFGPGTRLLVL.

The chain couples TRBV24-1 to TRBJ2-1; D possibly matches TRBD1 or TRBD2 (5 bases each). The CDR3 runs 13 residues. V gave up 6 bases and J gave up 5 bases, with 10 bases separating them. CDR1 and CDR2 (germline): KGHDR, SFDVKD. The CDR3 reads CATSSGQDNEQFF. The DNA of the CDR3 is TGTGCCACCAGTTCGGGGCAGGACAATGAGCAGTTCTTC.

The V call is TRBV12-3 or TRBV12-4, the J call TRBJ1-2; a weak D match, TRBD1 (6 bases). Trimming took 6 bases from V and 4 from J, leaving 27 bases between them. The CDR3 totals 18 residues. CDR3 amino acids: CASSPPRVRTVSPYGYTF. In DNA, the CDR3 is TGTGCCAGCAGCCCACCAAGGGTCAGGACAGTCTCCCCCTATGGCTACACCTTC.

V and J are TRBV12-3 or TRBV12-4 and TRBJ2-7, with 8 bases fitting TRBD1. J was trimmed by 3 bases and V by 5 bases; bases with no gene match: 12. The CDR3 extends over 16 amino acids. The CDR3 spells CASSITGDRGFYEQYF. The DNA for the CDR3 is TGTGCCAGCAGTATTACGGGAGACAGGGGCTTCTACGAGCAGTACTTC.

This CDR3 reads CASSLRPLPVSNQPQHF. For the CDR3, the DNA is TGTGCCAGCAGCTTACGACCGCTCCCGGTGAGCAATCAGCCCCAGCATTTT. The chain couples TRBV7-8 to TRBJ1-5; D gene uncertain. The CDR3 length is 17 residues. Trimming took 2 bases from V and 1 from J, leaving 15 bases between them. Germline lookup yields CDR1 SGHVS and CDR2 FQNEAQ.

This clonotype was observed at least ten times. The CDR3 region is CASSYSTGDGYTF. CDR3 in DNA: TGTGCCAGCAGTTACTCGACAGGGGATGGCTACACCTTC. This chain uses TRBV6-5 with TRBJ1-2, with 8 bases identical to TRBD1. The CDR3 consists of 13 residues. Germline values: CDR1 MNHEY, CDR2 SVGAGI. V trimming: 0 bases; J trimming: 6 bases; junction bases outside the gene matches: 0.

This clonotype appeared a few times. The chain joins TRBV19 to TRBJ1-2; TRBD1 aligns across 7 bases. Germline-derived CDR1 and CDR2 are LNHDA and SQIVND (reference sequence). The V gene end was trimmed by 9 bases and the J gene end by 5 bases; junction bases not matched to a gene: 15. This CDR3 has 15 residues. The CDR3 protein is CASRAKGAIGYGYTF. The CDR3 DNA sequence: TGTGCCAGCCGAGCAAAGGGGGCGATAGGATATGGCTACACCTTC.

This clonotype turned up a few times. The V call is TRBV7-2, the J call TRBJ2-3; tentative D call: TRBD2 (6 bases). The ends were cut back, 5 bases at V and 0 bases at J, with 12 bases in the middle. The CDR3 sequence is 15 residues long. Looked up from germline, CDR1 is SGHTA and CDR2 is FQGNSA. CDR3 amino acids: CASSTTSTSTDTQYF. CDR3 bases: TGTGCCAGCAGCACGACTAGTACTAGCACAGATACGCAGTATTTT.

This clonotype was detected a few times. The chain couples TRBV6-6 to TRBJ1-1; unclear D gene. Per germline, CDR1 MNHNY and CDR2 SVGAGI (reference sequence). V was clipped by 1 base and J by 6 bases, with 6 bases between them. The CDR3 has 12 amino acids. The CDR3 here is CASSYLRSEAFF. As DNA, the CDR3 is TGTGCCAGCAGTTACTTGAGATCTGAAGCTTTCTTT.

CDR3 DNA: TGTGCCAGCAGCCGGGGGAGGCGGCATGGCTACACCTTC. The encoded protein is CASSRGRRHGYTF. V is TRBV3-1 and J is TRBJ1-2; TRBD1 might be the D (5 bases). Between the trimmed V and J ends, which lost 4 bases and 6 bases, there was a span of 12 bases. CDR1 and CDR2 (germline): LGHDT, YNNKEL (reference sequence). The CDR3 extends over 13 amino acids.

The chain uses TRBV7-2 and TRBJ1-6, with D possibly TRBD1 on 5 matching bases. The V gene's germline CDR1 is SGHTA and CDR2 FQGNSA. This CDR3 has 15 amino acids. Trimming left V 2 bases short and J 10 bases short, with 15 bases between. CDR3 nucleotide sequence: TGTGCCAGCAGCTTACCGGGGGAGAGAGGGTCACCCCTCCACTTT. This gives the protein CASSLPGERGSPLHF. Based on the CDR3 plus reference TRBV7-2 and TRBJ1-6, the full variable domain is GAGVSQSPSNKVTEKGKDVELRCDPISGHTALYWYRQSLGQGLEFLIYFQGNSAPDKSGLPSDRFSAERTGGSVSTLTIQRTQQEDSAVYLCASSLPGERGSPLHFGNGTRLTVT.

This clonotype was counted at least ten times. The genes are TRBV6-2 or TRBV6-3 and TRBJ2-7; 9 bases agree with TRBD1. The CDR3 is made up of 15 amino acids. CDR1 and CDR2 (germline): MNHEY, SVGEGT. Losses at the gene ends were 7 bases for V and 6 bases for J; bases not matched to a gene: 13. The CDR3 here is CASTQLGQGSSEQYF. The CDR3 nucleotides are TGTGCCAGCACCCAACTAGGACAGGGGAGTAGCGAGCAGTACTTC.

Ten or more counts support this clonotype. CDR3 sequence: CASNPPSGQGIVGNQPQHF. DNA of the CDR3: TGTGCCAGCAACCCCCCCTCGGGACAGGGGATTGTCGGCAATCAGCCCCAGCATTTT. The chain has TRBV21-1 and TRBJ1-5; the table's D call TRBD1 went unverified against the DNA. TRBV21-1 is shown as a pseudogene. The CDR3 is 19 residues long.

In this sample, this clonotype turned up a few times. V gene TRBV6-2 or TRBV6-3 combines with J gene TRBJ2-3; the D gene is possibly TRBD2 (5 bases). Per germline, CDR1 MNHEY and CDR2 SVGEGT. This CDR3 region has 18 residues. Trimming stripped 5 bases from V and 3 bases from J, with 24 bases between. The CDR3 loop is CASSPSGVSVWRTDTQYF. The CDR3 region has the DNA TGTGCCAGCAGTCCCTCCGGGGTGTCAGTCTGGAGGACAGATACGCAGTATTTT.

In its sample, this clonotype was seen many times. CDR3 DNA sequence: TGTGCCAGCAGGGGAACAGGGCCTGAAGCTTTCTTT. It translates to CASRGTGPEAFF. The chain links TRBV6-2 or TRBV6-3 to TRBJ1-1; possibly TRBD1 for D (6 bases). Trimming cost V 6 bases and J 6 bases, with 11 bases left between them. The CDR3 has 12 amino acids. The V gene's germline CDR1 is MNHEY and CDR2 SVGEGT.

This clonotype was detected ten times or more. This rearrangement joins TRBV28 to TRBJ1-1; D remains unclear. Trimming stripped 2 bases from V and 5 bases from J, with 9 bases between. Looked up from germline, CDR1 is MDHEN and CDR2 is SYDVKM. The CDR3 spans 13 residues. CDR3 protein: CASSLPSWTEAFF. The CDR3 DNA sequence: TGTGCCAGCAGTTTACCCTCGTGGACTGAAGCTTTCTTT.

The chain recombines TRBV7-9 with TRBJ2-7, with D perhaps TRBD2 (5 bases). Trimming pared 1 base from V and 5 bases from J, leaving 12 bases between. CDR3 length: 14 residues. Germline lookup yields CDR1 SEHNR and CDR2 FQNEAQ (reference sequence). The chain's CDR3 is CASSLGVLEDEQYF. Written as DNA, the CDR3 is TGTGCCAGCAGCTTAGGGGTACTGGAGGACGAGCAGTACTTC. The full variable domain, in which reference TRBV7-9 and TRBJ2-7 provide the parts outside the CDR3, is DTGVSQNPRHKITKRGQNVTFRCDPISEHNRLYWYRQTLGQGPEFLTYFQNEAQLEKSRLLSDRFSAERPKGSFSTLEIQRTEQGDSAMYLCASSLGVLEDEQYFGPGTRLTVT.

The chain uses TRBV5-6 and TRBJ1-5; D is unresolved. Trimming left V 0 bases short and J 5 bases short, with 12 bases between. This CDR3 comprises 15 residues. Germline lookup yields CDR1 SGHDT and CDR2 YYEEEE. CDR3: CASSLGGFPDQPQHF. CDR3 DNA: TGTGCCAGCAGCTTGGGAGGGTTTCCCGATCAGCCCCAGCATTTT.

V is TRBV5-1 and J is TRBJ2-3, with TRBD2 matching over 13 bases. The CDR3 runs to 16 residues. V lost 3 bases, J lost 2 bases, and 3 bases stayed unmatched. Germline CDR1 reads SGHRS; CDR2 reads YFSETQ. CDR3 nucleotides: TGCGCCAGCAGCTGGGGACTAGCGGGGTACACAGATACGCAGTATTTT. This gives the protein CASSWGLAGYTDTQYF.

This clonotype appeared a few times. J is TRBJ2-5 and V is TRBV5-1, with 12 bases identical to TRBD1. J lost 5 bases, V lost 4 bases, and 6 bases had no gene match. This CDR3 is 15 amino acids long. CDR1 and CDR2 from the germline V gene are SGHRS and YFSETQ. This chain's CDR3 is CASSRDRGRLETQYF. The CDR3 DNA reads TGCGCCAGCAGCCGGGACAGGGGGCGGCTGGAGACCCAGTACTTC.